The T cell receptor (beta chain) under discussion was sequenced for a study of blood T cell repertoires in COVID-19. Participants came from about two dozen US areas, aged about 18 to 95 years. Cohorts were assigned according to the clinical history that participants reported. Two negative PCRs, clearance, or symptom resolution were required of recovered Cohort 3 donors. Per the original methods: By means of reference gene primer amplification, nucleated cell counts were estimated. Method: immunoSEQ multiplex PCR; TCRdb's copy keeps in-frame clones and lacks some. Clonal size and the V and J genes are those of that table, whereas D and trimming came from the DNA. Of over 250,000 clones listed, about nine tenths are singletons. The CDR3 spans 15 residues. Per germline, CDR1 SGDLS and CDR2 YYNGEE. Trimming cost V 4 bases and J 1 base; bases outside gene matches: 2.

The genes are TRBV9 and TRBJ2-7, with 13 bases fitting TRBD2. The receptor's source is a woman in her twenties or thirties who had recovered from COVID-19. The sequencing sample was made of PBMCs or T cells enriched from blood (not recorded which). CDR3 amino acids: CASSSGLAGSYEQYF. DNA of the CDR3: TGTGCCAGCAGCTCGGGACTAGCGGGATCCTACGAGCAGTACTTC.